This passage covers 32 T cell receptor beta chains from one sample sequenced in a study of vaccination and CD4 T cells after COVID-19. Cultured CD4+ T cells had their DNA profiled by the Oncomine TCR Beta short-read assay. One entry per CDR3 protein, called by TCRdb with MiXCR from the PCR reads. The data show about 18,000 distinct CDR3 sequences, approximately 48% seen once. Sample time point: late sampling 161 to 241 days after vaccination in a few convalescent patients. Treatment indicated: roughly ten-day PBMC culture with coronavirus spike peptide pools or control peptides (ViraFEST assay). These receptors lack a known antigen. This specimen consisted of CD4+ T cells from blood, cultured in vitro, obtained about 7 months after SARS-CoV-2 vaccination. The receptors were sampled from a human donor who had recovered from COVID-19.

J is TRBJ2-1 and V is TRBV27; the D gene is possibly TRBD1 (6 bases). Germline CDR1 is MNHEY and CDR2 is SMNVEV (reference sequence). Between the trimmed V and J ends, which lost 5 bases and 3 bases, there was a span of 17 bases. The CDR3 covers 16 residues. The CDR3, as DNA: TGTGCCAGCAGTGACCCAAACAGGGTTAACTACAATGAGCAGTTCTTC. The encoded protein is CASSDPNRVNYNEQFF.

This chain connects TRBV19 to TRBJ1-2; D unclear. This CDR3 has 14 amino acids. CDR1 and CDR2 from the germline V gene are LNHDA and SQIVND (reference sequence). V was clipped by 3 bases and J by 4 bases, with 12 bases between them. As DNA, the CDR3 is TGTGCCAGTAGTATCCCCCCGGAAAGCTATGGCTACACCTTC. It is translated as CASSIPPESYGYTF.

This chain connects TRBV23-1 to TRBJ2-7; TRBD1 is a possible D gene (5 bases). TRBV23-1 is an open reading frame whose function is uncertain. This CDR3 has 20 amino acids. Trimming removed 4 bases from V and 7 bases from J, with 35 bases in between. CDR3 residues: CASSLLSVPQGPQIPGEQYF. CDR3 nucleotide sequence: TGCGCCAGCAGTCTCCTCTCGGTCCCCCAGGGTCCTCAGATCCCTGGAGAGCAGTACTTC.

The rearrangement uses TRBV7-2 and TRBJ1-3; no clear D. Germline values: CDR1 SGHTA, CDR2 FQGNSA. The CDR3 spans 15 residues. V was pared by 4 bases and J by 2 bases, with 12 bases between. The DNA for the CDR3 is TGTGCCAGCAGCTCCCCATCTAGCCCTGGAAACACCATATATTTT. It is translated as CASSSPSSPGNTIYF.

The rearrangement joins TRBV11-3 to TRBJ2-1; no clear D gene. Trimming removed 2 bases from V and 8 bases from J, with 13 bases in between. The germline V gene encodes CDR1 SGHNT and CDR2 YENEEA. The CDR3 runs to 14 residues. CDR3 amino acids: CASSLRSGLDEQFF. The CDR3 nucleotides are TGTGCCAGCAGCTTAAGGTCGGGTCTCGATGAGCAGTTCTTC. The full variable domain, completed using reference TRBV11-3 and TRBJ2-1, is EAGVVQSPRYKIIEKKQPVAFWCNPISGHNTLYWYLQNLGQGPELLIRYENEEAVDDSQLPKDRFSAERLKGVDSTLKIQPAELGDSAVYLCASSLRSGLDEQFFGPGTRLTVL.

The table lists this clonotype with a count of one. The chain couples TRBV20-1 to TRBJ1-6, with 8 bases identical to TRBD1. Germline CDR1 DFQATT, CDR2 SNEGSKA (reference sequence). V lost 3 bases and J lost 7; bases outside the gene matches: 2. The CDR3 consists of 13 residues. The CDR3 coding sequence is TGCAGTGCTAGCCAGGGGGCCAATTCACCCCTCCACTTT. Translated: CSASQGANSPLHF.

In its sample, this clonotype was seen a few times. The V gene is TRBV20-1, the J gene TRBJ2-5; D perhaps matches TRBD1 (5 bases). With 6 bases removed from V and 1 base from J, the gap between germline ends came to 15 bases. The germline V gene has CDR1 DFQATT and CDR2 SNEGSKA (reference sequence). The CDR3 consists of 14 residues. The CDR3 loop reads CSATTDKLQETQYF. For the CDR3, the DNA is TGCAGTGCAACGACAGACAAGCTCCAAGAGACCCAGTACTTC.

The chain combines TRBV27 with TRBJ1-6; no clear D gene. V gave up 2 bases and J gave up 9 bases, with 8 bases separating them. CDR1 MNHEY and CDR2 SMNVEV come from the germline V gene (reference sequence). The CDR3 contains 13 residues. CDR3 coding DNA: TGTGCCAGCAGTTTACAGACATTTTCACCCCTCCACTTT. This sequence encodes CASSLQTFSPLHF.

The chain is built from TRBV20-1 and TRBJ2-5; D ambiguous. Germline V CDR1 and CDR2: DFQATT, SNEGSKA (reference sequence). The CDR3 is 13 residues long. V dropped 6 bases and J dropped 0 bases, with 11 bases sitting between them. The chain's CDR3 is CSASDPNQETQYF. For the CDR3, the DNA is TGCAGTGCCTCCGACCCAAACCAAGAGACCCAGTACTTC.

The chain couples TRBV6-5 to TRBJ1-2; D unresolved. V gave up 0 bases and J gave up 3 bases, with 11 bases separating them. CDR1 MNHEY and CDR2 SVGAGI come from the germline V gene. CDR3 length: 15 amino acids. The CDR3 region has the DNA TGTGCCAGCAGTTACTCGAGTGGCGGGGACTATGGCTACACCTTC. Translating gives CASSYSSGGDYGYTF.

The DNA of the CDR3 is TGCAGTGCTAGACTATTGGGGGGCCCGAACACCGGGGAGCTGTTTTTT. It encodes CSARLLGGPNTGELFF. V and J are TRBV20-1 and TRBJ2-2; D possibly uses TRBD1 or TRBD2 (6 bases each). V was trimmed by 2 bases and J by 0 bases, leaving 13 bases between them. The CDR3 length is 16 residues. Germline CDR1 DFQATT, CDR2 SNEGSKA (reference sequence).

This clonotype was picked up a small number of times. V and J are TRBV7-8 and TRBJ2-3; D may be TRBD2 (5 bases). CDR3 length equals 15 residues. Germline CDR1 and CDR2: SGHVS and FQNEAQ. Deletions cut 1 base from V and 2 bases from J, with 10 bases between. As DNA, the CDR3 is TGTGCCAGCAGCTTAGAAGGAGGATACACAGATACGCAGTATTTT. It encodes CASSLEGGYTDTQYF.

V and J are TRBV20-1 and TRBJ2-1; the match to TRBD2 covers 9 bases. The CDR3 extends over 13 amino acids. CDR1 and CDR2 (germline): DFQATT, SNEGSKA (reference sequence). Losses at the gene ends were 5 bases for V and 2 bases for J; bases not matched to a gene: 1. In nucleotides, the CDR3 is TGCAGTGCTGGGACTAGCCCCTACAATGAGCAGTTCTTC. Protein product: CSAGTSPYNEQFF.

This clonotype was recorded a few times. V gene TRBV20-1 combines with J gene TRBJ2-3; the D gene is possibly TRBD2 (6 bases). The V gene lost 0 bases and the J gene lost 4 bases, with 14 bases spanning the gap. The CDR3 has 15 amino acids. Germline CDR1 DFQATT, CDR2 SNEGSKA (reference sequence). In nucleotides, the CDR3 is TGCAGTGCTAGAGATTACCGCCTAGCGTCAGATACGCAGTATTTT. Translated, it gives CSARDYRLASDTQYF.

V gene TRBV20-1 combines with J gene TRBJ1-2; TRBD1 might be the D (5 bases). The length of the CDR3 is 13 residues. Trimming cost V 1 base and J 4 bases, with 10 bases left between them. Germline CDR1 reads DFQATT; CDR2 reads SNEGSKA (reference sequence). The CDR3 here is CSARARAPYGYTF. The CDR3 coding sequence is TGCAGTGCTAGAGCCAGGGCTCCCTATGGCTACACCTTC.

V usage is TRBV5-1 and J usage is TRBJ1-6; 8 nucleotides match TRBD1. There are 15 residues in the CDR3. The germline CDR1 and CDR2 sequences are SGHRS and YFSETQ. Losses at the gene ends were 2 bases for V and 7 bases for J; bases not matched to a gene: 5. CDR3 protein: CASSLNGQGNSPLHF. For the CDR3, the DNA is TGCGCCAGCAGCTTAAACGGACAGGGCAATTCACCCCTCCACTTT.

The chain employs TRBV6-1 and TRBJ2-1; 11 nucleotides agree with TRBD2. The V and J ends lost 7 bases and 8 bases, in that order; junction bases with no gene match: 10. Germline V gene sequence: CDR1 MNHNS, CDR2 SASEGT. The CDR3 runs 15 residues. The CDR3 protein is CASTLAGGQVYEQFF. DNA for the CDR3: TGTGCCAGCACCCTAGCGGGAGGACAAGTCTATGAGCAGTTCTTC.

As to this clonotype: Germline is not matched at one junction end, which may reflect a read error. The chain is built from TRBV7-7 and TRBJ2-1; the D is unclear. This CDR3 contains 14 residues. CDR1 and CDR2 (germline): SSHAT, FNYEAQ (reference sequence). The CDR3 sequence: CASSLGGYYNEQFF. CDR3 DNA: TGTGCTAGCAGCTTGGGTGGTTACTACAATGAGCAGTTCTTC.

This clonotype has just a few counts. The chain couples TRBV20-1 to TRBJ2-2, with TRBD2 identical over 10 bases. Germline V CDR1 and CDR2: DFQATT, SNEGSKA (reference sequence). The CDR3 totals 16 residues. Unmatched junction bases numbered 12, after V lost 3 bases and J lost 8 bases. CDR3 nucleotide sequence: TGCAGTGCTAGCTCAGCGGGAGGGCCTATGAGTGGGGAGCTGTTTTTT. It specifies CSASSAGGPMSGELFF.

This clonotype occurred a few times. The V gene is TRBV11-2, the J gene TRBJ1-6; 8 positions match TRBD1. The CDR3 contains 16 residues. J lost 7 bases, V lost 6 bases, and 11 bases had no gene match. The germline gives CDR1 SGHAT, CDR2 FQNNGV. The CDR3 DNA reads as TGTGCCAGCAGACCTCAGGGGGCAGGGGGCAATTCACCCCTCCACTTT. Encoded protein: CASRPQGAGGNSPLHF. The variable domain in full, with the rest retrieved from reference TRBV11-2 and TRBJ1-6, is EAGVAQSPRYKIIEKRQSVAFWCNPISGHATLYWYQQILGQGPKLLIQFQNNGVVDDSQLPKDRFSAERLKGVDSTLKIQPAKLEDSAVYLCASRPQGAGGNSPLHFGNGTRLTVT.

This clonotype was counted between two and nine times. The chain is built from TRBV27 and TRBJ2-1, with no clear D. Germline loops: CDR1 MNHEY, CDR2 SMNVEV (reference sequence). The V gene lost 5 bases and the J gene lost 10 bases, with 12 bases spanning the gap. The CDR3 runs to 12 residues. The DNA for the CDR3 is TGTGCCAGCAGTAGAGTTGGCGGAGAGCAGTTCTTC. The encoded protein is CASSRVGGEQFF.

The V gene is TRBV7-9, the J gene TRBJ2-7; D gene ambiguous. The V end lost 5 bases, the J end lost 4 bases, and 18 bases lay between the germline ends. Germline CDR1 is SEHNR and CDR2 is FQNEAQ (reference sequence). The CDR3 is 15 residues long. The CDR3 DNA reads TGTGCCAGCAGCCCCCCTTCTGCTTTTTTGTACGAGCAGTACTTC. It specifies CASSPPSAFLYEQYF. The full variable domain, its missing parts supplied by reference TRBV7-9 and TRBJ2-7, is DTGVSQNPRHKITKRGQNVTFRCDPISEHNRLYWYRQTLGQGPEFLTYFQNEAQLEKSRLLSDRFSAERPKGSFSTLEIQRTEQGDSAMYLCASSPPSAFLYEQYFGPGTRLTVT.

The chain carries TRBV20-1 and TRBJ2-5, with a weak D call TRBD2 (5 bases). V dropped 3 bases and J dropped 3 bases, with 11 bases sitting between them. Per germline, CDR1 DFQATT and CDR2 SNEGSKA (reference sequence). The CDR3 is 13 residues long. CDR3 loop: CSASRTVKETQYF. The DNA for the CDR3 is TGCAGTGCTAGCCGGACTGTTAAAGAGACCCAGTACTTC.

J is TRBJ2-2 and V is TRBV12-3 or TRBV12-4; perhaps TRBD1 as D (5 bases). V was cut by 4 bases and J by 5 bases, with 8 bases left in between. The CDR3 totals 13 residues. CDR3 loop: CASSWTTTGELFF. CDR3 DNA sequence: TGTGCCAGCAGTTGGACAACAACCGGGGAGCTGTTTTTT.

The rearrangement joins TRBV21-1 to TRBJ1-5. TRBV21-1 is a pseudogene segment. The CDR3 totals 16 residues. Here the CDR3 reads CASSKGGRASNQPQHF. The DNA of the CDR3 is TGTGCCAGCAGCAAAGGGGGGAGGGCGAGCAATCAGCCCCAGCATTTT.

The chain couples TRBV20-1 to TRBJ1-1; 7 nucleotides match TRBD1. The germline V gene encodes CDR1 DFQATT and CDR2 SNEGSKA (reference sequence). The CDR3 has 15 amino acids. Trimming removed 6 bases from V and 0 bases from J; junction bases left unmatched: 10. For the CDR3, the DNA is TGCAGTGCGCACAGGGGCGGTTTGGTGAACACTGAAGCTTTCTTT. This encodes CSAHRGGLVNTEAFF.

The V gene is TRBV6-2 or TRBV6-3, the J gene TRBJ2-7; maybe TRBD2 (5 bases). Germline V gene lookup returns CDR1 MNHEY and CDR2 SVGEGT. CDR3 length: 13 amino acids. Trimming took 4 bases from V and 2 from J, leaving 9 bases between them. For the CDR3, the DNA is TGTGCCAGCAGTTCTAGCATCCCCTACGAGCAGTACTTC. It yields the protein CASSSSIPYEQYF.

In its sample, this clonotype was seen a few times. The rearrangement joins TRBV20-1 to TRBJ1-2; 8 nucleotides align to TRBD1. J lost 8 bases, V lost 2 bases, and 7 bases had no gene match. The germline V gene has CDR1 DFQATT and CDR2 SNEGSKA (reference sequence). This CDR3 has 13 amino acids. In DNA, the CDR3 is TGCAGTGCTAGACGAACAGGGGGAGAGGGCTACACCTTC. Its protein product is CSARRTGGEGYTF.

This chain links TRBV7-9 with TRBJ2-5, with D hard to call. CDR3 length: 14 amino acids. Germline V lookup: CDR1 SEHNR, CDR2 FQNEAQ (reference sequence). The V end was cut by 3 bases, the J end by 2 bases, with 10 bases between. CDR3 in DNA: TGTGCCAGCAGCTTCTTTCCCCTACAAGAGACCCAGTACTTC. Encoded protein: CASSFFPLQETQYF.

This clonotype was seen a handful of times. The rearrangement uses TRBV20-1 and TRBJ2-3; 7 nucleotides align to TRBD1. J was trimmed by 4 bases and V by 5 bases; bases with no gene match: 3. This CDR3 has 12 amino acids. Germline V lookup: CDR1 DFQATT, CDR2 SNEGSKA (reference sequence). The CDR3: CSAGQAADTQYF. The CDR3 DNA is TGCAGTGCTGGACAGGCGGCAGATACGCAGTATTTT.

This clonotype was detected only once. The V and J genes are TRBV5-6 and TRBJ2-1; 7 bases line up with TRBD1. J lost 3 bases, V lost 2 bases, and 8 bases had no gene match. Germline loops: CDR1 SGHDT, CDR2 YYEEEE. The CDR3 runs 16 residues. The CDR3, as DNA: TGTGCCAGCAGCTTAACAGGGGCCAACCTCTACAATGAGCAGTTCTTC. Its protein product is CASSLTGANLYNEQFF.

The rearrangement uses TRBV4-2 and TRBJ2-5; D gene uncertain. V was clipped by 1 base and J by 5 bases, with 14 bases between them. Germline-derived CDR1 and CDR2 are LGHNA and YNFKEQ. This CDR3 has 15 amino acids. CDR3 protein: CASSQGHRVQETQYF. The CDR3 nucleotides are TGTGCCAGCAGCCAAGGCCACCGGGTACAGGAGACCCAGTACTTC.